The 32 T cell receptor beta chains in this list originate from one sample, sequenced in a study of T cells after yellow fever vaccination. Using its own MiXCR run on the 5' RACE reads, TCRdb lists one record per CDR3 protein. The data show approximately 300,000 distinct CDR3 sequences, 8.7% seen once. This material consisted of PBMCs, taken on the day of the first yellow fever vaccination. The receptors shown here come from a man aged 18 to 35 who received the YFV17D yellow fever vaccine.

This clonotype has a handful of counts. The chain carries TRBV6-2 or TRBV6-3 and TRBJ2-5; tentatively, D is TRBD1 (6 bases). Trimming removed 4 bases at V and 3 bases at J, with 15 bases between. Germline V CDR1 and CDR2: MNHEY, SVGEGT. This CDR3 has 15 residues. DNA of the CDR3: TGTGCCAGCAGTTCGATCCGGGACAAAGAAGAGACCCAGTACTTC. It specifies CASSSIRDKEETQYF.

This clonotype has a count of ten or more. The V gene is TRBV7-3, the J gene TRBJ2-3; D could derive from TRBD1 or TRBD2 (5 bases each). CDR3 length: 15 amino acids. Deletions cut 4 bases from V and 0 bases from J, with 11 bases between. Germline lookup yields CDR1 SGHTA and CDR2 FQGTGA. CDR3 DNA sequence: TGTGCCAGCAGCTATACCGGGACGAGCACAGATACGCAGTATTTT. This sequence encodes CASSYTGTSTDTQYF.

V is TRBV7-2 and J is TRBJ2-5; possible D gene TRBD2, 5 bases. Germline-derived CDR1 and CDR2 are SGHTA and FQGNSA. This CDR3 is built from 14 residues. Trimming shortened V by 1 base and J by 2 bases, and 8 bases separated the two germline ends. The CDR3 DNA follows: TGTGCCAGCAGCTTAGTGAGGAGGCAAGAGACCCAGTACTTC. Translation gives CASSLVRRQETQYF.

This clonotype was seen ten or more times. This rearrangement joins TRBV7-9 to TRBJ2-1; maybe TRBD2 (6 bases). The CDR3 has 13 residues. Germline V gene sequence: CDR1 SEHNR, CDR2 FQNEAQ (reference sequence). The germline V and J ends were trimmed by 3 bases and 5 bases, with 8 bases remaining between them. The CDR3 sequence: CASSFRGNNEQFF. The CDR3 DNA is TGTGCCAGCAGCTTCCGGGGGAACAATGAGCAGTTCTTC.

This clonotype has a handful of counts. V and J are TRBV7-6 and TRBJ1-2; D gene ambiguous. The CDR3 is made up of 14 amino acids. Trimming cost V 2 bases and J 2 bases, with 9 bases left between them. Per the germline V gene, CDR1 is SGHVS and CDR2 is FNYEAQ. DNA of the CDR3: TGTGCCAGCAGCTTAACCCCGGGGAACTATGGCTACACCTTC. This gives the protein CASSLTPGNYGYTF.

This clonotype was found a few times. The chain uses TRBV5-1 and TRBJ2-1; TRBD1 matches at 10 bases. Germline V CDR1 and CDR2: SGHRS, YFSETQ. Trimming removed 0 bases from V and 9 bases from J; junction bases left unmatched: 9. This CDR3 contains 16 residues. CDR3 in DNA: TGCGCCAGCAGCTTGGTTAGGACAGGGGGATTCGGTGAGCAGTTCTTC. Encoded protein: CASSLVRTGGFGEQFF.

At least ten counts were recorded for this clonotype. V and J are TRBV9 and TRBJ2-3; TRBD2 agrees at 7 bases. This CDR3 region has 14 residues. Germline V gene sequence: CDR1 SGDLS, CDR2 YYNGEE. V was pared by 6 bases and J by 2 bases, with 6 bases of the junction left unmatched. CDR3 amino acids: CASTLGLDTDTQYF. The CDR3 nucleotides read TGTGCCAGCACCTTAGGACTAGACACAGATACGCAGTATTTT.

This clonotype was seen repeatedly, ten times or more. This sequence joins TRBV7-3 and TRBJ2-3; 15 positions match TRBD2. Germline CDR1 is SGHTA and CDR2 is FQGTGA. J was trimmed by 2 bases and V by 5 bases; bases with no gene match: 5. The CDR3 has 17 amino acids. The CDR3 spells CASSPGTSGGSTDTQYF. The CDR3 DNA sequence: TGTGCCAGCAGCCCCGGGACTAGCGGGGGGTCCACAGATACGCAGTATTTT.

The chain joins TRBV11-2 to TRBJ2-5, with 10 positions matching TRBD2. CDR3 length: 16 residues. The germline gives CDR1 SGHAT, CDR2 FQNNGV. V gave up 1 base and J gave up 4 bases; unmatched junction bases: 6. The CDR3 DNA sequence: TGTGCCAGCAGCTTAGGGCTAGCGGGGGACCGAGAGACCCAGTACTTC. This translates into CASSLGLAGDRETQYF.

Points on this clonotype: Lacking the conserved final phenylalanine or tryptophan, this CDR3 likely reflects a read error. Written as DNA, the CDR3 is TGCAGTGCTAGAGATAGTGGGGGCGCAGATACGCAGTATTTA. Translation gives CSARDSGGADTQYL. The chain combines TRBV20-1 with TRBJ2-3; D is possibly TRBD1 (6 bases). V gave up 0 bases and J gave up 4 bases, with 11 bases separating them. The CDR3 contains 14 residues. CDR1 is DFQATT, CDR2 SNEGSKA, per germline (reference sequence).

There are many counts of this clonotype. This chain uses TRBV5-1 with TRBJ1-2; D unresolved. Germline V gene sequence: CDR1 SGHRS, CDR2 YFSETQ. Trimming shortened V by 1 base and J by 0 bases, and 7 bases separated the two germline ends. The CDR3 consists of 14 residues. The CDR3 nucleotides read TGCGCCAGCAGCTTGCTCTCTACTAACTATGGCTACACCTTC. This gives the protein CASSLLSTNYGYTF. Variable domain in full (rest from reference TRBV5-1 and TRBJ1-2): KAGVTQTPRYLIKTRGQQVTLSCSPISGHRSVSWYQQTPGQGLQFLFEYFSETQRNKGNFPGRFSGRQFSNSRSEMNVSTLELGDSALYLCASSLLSTNYGYTFGSGTRLTVV.

J is TRBJ2-3 and V is TRBV5-1; 10 nucleotides match TRBD2. From germline, CDR1 is SGHRS and CDR2 YFSETQ. The CDR3 covers 15 residues. Trimming at V came to 1 base and at J to 6 bases, leaving 5 bases not matched to a gene. The CDR3 reads CASSLFLAGVDTQYF. CDR3 nucleotides: TGCGCCAGCAGCTTGTTCCTAGCGGGGGTGGATACGCAGTATTTT.

This chain joins TRBV30 and TRBJ2-3, with D possibly being TRBD1 or TRBD2 (5 bases each). The CDR3 extends over 15 amino acids. V was trimmed by 5 bases and J by 1 base, leaving 16 bases between them. Germline V gene lookup returns CDR1 GTSNPN and CDR2 SVGIG (reference sequence). The CDR3 sequence: CAWGVGVWGTDTQYF. CDR3 DNA: TGTGCCTGGGGCGTGGGGGTGTGGGGCACAGATACGCAGTATTTT.

This clonotype was observed a handful of times. The chain uses TRBV28 and TRBJ2-7; D is possibly TRBD1 or TRBD2 (5 bases each). Germline CDR1 is MDHEN and CDR2 is SYDVKM. This CDR3 has 15 residues. V lost 2 bases to trimming and J lost 0 bases, with 11 bases between them. CDR3: CASSLGTMSSYEQYV. The DNA of the CDR3 is TGTGCCAGCAGTTTAGGGACCATGAGCTCCTACGAGCAGTACGTC.

This clonotype came up many times. The V gene is TRBV12-3 or TRBV12-4, the J gene TRBJ2-1; 8 bases line up with TRBD1. V lost 4 bases to trimming and J lost 7 bases; unmatched junction nucleotides: 9. This CDR3 spans 15 amino acids. In nucleotides, the CDR3 is TGTGCCAGCAGTTCCGCCCGGACAGGGTGGAATGAGCAGTTCTTC. Translating it yields CASSSARTGWNEQFF.

This clonotype has more than one count but fewer than ten. V and J are TRBV23-1 and TRBJ2-7; D is uncertain. TRBV23-1 falls under the ORF class, with uncertain function. V was clipped by 2 bases and J by 2 bases, with 7 bases between them. CDR3 size: 13 residues. CDR3 in DNA: TGCGCCAGCAGTCAACCGGACCCCTACGAGCAGTACGTC. This translates into CASSQPDPYEQYV.

The chain links TRBV2 to TRBJ1-1; 8 bases are shared with TRBD1. Trimming cost V 7 bases and J 1 base; bases outside gene matches: 5. The CDR3 runs to 14 residues. Germline lookup yields CDR1 SNHLY and CDR2 FYNNEI. Written as DNA, the CDR3 is TGTGCCAGCAAAACCGACAGGGGGAACACTGAAGCTTTCTTT. As protein: CASKTDRGNTEAFF.

This clonotype was seen a handful of times. The rearrangement links TRBV7-8 to TRBJ2-7, with 7 bases fitting TRBD1. V was clipped by 5 bases and J by 0 bases; unmatched bases: 13. This CDR3 region has 17 residues. CDR1 SGHVS and CDR2 FQNEAQ come from the germline V gene. The DNA for the CDR3 is TGTGCCAGCAGCCCCTTTCGGACGACAGGGAGCTCCTACGAGCAGTACTTC. Protein product: CASSPFRTTGSSYEQYF.

The CDR3 protein is CSVGRDGNQPQHF. Written as DNA, the CDR3 is TGCAGCGTTGGCAGGGACGGTAATCAGCCCCAGCATTTT. The chain combines TRBV29-1 with TRBJ1-5; TRBD1 is a possible D gene (5 bases). The V end lost 4 bases, the J end lost 4 bases, and 11 bases lay between the germline ends. Germline V gene sequence: CDR1 SQVTM, CDR2 ANQGSEA. CDR3 length: 13 residues.

This clonotype has a count of ten or more. The chain joins TRBV12-3 or TRBV12-4 to TRBJ1-4, with TRBD1 matching over 7 bases. V was clipped by 4 bases and J by 8 bases; unmatched bases: 4. This CDR3 has 13 residues. CDR3 nucleotide sequence: TGTGCCAGCAGTTCGACAGGGTTGGAAAAACTGTTTTTT. Amino acid sequence: CASSSTGLEKLFF.

The rearrangement links TRBV5-6 to TRBJ2-5, with D perhaps TRBD2 (7 bases). V lost 1 base to trimming and J lost 4 bases, with 17 bases between them. Germline CDR1 reads SGHDT; CDR2 reads YYEEEE. This CDR3 region has 16 residues. The CDR3 is CASSLFGARGGETQYF. DNA of the CDR3: TGTGCCAGCAGCTTGTTCGGGGCAAGGGGGGGAGAGACCCAGTACTTC.

The chain combines TRBV6-1 with TRBJ2-1, with 9 bases aligning to TRBD2. The CDR3 length is 15 residues. The V segment lost 6 bases and the J segment 3 bases; nucleotides outside the gene matches: 6. Germline V gene data show CDR1 as MNHNS and CDR2 as SASEGT. As DNA, the CDR3 is TGTGCCAGCAGGCCCCCGCGGGGGGGCTACAATGAGCAGTTCTTC. Translating gives CASRPPRGGYNEQFF.

This clonotype was counted between two and nine times. The chain combines TRBV29-1 with TRBJ2-7; 11 bases are shared with TRBD2. The trim removed 3 bases at V and 3 bases at J, leaving 4 bases unmatched. The CDR3 consists of 14 residues. The germline V gene encodes CDR1 SQVTM and CDR2 ANQGSEA. The CDR3 region is CSVEGSGGDYEQYF. CDR3 nucleotides: TGCAGCGTTGAGGGTAGCGGGGGGGACTACGAGCAGTACTTC.

This clonotype showed up many times. The chain carries TRBV7-9 and TRBJ2-3; no clear D gene. V shed 6 bases and J shed 5 bases, with 9 bases lying between them. This CDR3 region has 12 residues. In germline, CDR1 is SEHNR, CDR2 FQNEAQ (reference sequence). CDR3 amino acids: CASSFGGDTQYF. CDR3 sequence (DNA): TGTGCCAGCAGTTTCGGTGGAGATACGCAGTATTTT.

This chain connects TRBV2 to TRBJ1-1; D ambiguous. This CDR3 has 12 amino acids. Trimming cost V 9 bases and J 1 base, with 9 bases left between them. The germline V gene encodes CDR1 SNHLY and CDR2 FYNNEI. The CDR3 sequence is CARRTGNTEAFF. Here the CDR3 DNA reads TGTGCCAGACGGACGGGGAACACTGAAGCTTTCTTT.

V is TRBV7-9 and J is TRBJ1-2, with TRBD1 identical over 8 bases. Losses at the gene ends were 1 base for V and 6 bases for J; bases not matched to a gene: 7. Germline V gene sequence: CDR1 SEHNR, CDR2 FQNEAQ (reference sequence). This CDR3 region has 15 residues. CDR3 in DNA: TGTGCCAGCAGCTTAGGGACAGGGCCTCGGGATGGCTACACCTTC. Its protein product is CASSLGTGPRDGYTF.

Note on this clonotype: A read error is possible here, since a much larger clone lies one base away. This chain joins TRBV4-1 and TRBJ2-3; 9 positions agree with TRBD2. This CDR3 spans 20 amino acids. Germline V CDR1 and CDR2: MGHRA, YSYEKL. The V and J ends lost 3 bases and 4 bases, in that order; junction bases with no gene match: 20. This CDR3 is CASSQDYLRGGQEVPDTQYF. CDR3 nucleotide sequence: TGCGCCAGCAGCCAGGACTACTTGCGGGGGGGCCAAGAGGTGCCAGATACGCAGTATTTT.

The gene calls are TRBV4-2 and TRBJ1-5; D is possibly TRBD1 (5 bases). The CDR3 has 15 amino acids. Trimming removed 2 bases at V and 4 bases at J, with 12 bases between. Germline lookup yields CDR1 LGHNA and CDR2 YNFKEQ. The CDR3 DNA reads as TGTGCCAGCAGCCAACCAGGGTCCCCTAATCAGCCCCAGCATTTT. It codes for CASSQPGSPNQPQHF.

The rearrangement joins TRBV20-1 to TRBJ2-5; a weak D match, TRBD2 (6 bases). CDR1 is DFQATT and CDR2 is SNEGSKA in the germline V gene (reference sequence). This CDR3 is 16 amino acids long. Trimming removed 3 bases from V and 1 base from J, with 18 bases in between. The chain's CDR3 is CSARIPRGIPQETQYF. The CDR3 region has the DNA TGCAGTGCTAGGATCCCCCGGGGGATTCCCCAAGAGACCCAGTACTTC.

This clonotype was recorded at least ten times. The chain combines TRBV6-2 or TRBV6-3 with TRBJ1-6; possibly TRBD1 for D (5 bases). The CDR3 has 10 amino acids. The V gene's germline CDR1 is MNHEY and CDR2 SVGEGT. V lost 8 bases to trimming and J lost 14 bases, with 10 bases between them. The CDR3 DNA is TGTGCCAGCGGGACCCTGTCCCTCCACTTT. Translation gives CASGTLSLHF.

This clonotype was observed a handful of times. The chain uses TRBV19 and TRBJ2-5, with 10 bases fitting TRBD2. The CDR3 loop spans 15 amino acids. V shed 1 base and J 2 bases; nucleotides not matched to a gene: 1. In germline, CDR1 is LNHDA, CDR2 SQIVND (reference sequence). The CDR3 is CASSIGSGGQETQYF. The DNA of the CDR3 is TGTGCCAGTAGTATAGGTAGCGGGGGGCAAGAGACCCAGTACTTC.

This clonotype turned up a few times. The gene calls are TRBV18 and TRBJ2-5; perhaps TRBD2 as D (5 bases). Trimming pared 6 bases from V and 5 bases from J, leaving 13 bases between. This CDR3 comprises 13 residues. Looked up from germline, CDR1 is KGHSH and CDR2 is LQKENI. CDR3 DNA sequence: TGTGCCAGCTCTCCTAGCAGGTCGGAGACCCAGTACTTC. Translated: CASSPSRSETQYF.